The source of this TCR beta chain is a study of CD8+CD57+ T cells in acquired aplastic anemia. Whole-study context: Yields of DNA that came from sorted CD4+ and CD8+ cells averaged 3.2 ug. The average read count for CD4+ cells in healthy donors was about 10 million.

The CDR3 sequence is 16 residues long. CDR1 is MNHEY and CDR2 is SVGAGI in the germline V gene. TCR beta VDJ and CDR3 profiles were obtained from a genomic DNA template. TCRdb redid the calling of the reads with MiXCR, one entry per CDR3 protein. The sample lists about 220,000 distinct CDR3 sequences, approximately 35% seen once, with 1% to 1.3% in the top ten. Broader study findings: Patients shared around 31 CD8+ CDR3 sequences with controls. Patients did not significantly differ from controls in CD8+ Simpson's diversity.

This clonotype was detected only a few times. Its antigen is not known. Sample: sorted CD4+, CD8+, or CD8+CD57+ T cells (not recorded which) from PBMCs. This TCR came from a human donor in good health, serving as a control. The chain combines TRBV6-5 with TRBJ2-5, with 7 bases fitting TRBD2. Judging by the DNA end, TRBJ2-7 fits better; the J call may be wrong. CDR3 region: CASSYSIASGNYEQYF. The CDR3 bases are TGTGCCAGCAGTTACTCGATAGCTAGCGGAAACTACGAGCAGTACTTC.